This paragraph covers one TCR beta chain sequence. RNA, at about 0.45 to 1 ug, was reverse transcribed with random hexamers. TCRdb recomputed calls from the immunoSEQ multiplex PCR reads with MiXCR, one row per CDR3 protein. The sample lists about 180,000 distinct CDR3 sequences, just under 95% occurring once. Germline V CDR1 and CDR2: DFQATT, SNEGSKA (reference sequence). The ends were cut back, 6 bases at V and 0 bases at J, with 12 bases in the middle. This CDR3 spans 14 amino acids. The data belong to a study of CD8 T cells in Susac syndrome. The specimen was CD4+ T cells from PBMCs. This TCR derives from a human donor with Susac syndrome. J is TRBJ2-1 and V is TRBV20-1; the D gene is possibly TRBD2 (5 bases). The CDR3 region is CSASVGSSYNEQFF. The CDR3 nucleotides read TGCAGTGCCAGCGTGGGGAGCTCCTACAATGAGCAGTTCTTC.